The 8 T cell receptor beta chains presented below share a single source sample, sequenced in a study of STAT3 mutations in large granular lymphocyte leukemia. Study results and caveats: At least one immunodominant TCR beta clonotype appeared in every T-cell large granular lymphocyte leukemia patient.

No cognate antigen is known for these TCRs. This table comes from immunoSEQ multiplex PCR, and its TCRdb copy is limited to in-frame clones, with some not included. Of about 10,000 clones listed, about 88% are singletons. Sequences were obtained from peripheral blood mononuclear cells. Every receptor here comes from a man in his sixties with T-cell large granular lymphocyte leukemia. Some clones in this sample may be carry-over from other donors' samples.

V and J are TRBV4-2 and TRBJ2-1; 11 bases map to TRBD1. This CDR3 has 16 amino acids. The V gene end was trimmed by 3 bases and the J gene end by 7 bases; junction bases not matched to a gene: 8. The germline V gene has CDR1 LGHNA and CDR2 YNFKEQ. This CDR3 is CASSQDWDRGNNEQFF. The CDR3 region has the DNA TGTGCCAGCAGCCAGGACTGGGACAGGGGGAATAATGAGCAGTTCTTC.

This clone was detected once. The CDR3 spells CASSYARVGYTF. The CDR3 DNA sequence: TGTGCCAGCAGTTACGCGAGGGTAGGCTACACCTTC. This chain joins TRBV6-6 and TRBJ1-2; D gene uncertain. Trimming left V 2 bases short and J 8 bases short, with 9 bases between. The CDR3 has 12 amino acids. Germline V CDR1 and CDR2: MNHNY, SVGAGI (reference sequence).

This chain connects TRBV7-2 to TRBJ2-1; D is undetermined. This CDR3 spans 15 amino acids. The V gene's germline CDR1 is SGHTA and CDR2 FQGNSA. V was trimmed by 4 bases and J by 0 bases, leaving 10 bases between them. The CDR3 here is CASSSRTSSYNEQFF. The CDR3 coding sequence is TGTGCCAGCAGCTCTCGGACGAGCTCCTACAATGAGCAGTTCTTC.

This rearrangement joins TRBV27 to TRBJ2-7; D unclear. Trimming cost V 5 bases and J 2 bases, with 7 bases left between them. Germline CDR1 MNHEY, CDR2 SMNVEV (reference sequence). This CDR3 comprises 12 residues. The CDR3 DNA is TGTGCCAGCAGTCATCAGACCTACGAGCAGTACTTC. Translation gives CASSHQTYEQYF.

The chain carries TRBV19 and TRBJ2-7; 10 bases fit TRBD2. CDR3 length equals 15 residues. Trimming took 6 bases from V and 0 from J; bases not matched to a gene: 5. CDR1 LNHDA and CDR2 SQIVND come from the germline V gene (reference sequence). The CDR3 sequence: CASRELAGSSYEQYF. CDR3 in DNA: TGTGCCAGTAGAGAACTAGCGGGATCCTCCTACGAGCAGTACTTC. Complete variable domain (other parts from reference TRBV19 and TRBJ2-7): DGGITQSPKYLFRKEGQNVTLSCEQNLNHDAMYWYRQDPGQGLRLIYYSQIVNDFQKGDIAEGYSVSREKKESFPLTVTSAQKNPTAFYLCASRELAGSSYEQYFGPGTRLTVT.

The V and J genes are TRBV4-3 and TRBJ1-1; no clear D gene. Germline CDR1 and CDR2: LGHNA and YSLEER. The CDR3 is made up of 15 amino acids. Trimming stripped 0 bases from V and 1 base from J, with 9 bases between. The CDR3 nucleotides read TGCGCCAGCAGCCAAGATAGGCGGGGGAACACTGAAGCTTTCTTT. Its translation is CASSQDRRGNTEAFF.

This chain connects TRBV5-6 to TRBJ1-5, with 9 bases lining up with TRBD1. Germline CDR1 is SGHDT and CDR2 is YYEEEE. V gave up 4 bases and J gave up 5 bases; unmatched junction bases: 13. The CDR3 has 17 residues. The chain's CDR3 is CASSPYGTGQVDQPQHF. The CDR3 nucleotides read TGTGCCAGCAGCCCATATGGGACAGGGCAGGTCGATCAGCCCCAGCATTTT.

This clone was counted once. The CDR3 loop is CASSYSTAADEQYF. The CDR3 nucleotides are TGTGCCAGCAGTTACTCGACAGCGGCGGACGAGCAGTACTTC. The rearrangement joins TRBV6-6 to TRBJ2-7, with D perhaps matching TRBD1 or TRBD2 (5 bases each). CDR1 is MNHNY, CDR2 SVGAGI, per germline (reference sequence). This CDR3 region has 14 residues. V was clipped by 0 bases and J by 5 bases, with 11 bases between them.